The clone carrying this T cell receptor (beta chain) was detected only a few times. These data come from a study of T-cell reconstitution after alpha-beta-depleted transplantation in children. A TCRbeta library incorporating unique molecular identifiers was prepared. TCRdb reprocessed the PCR reads with MiXCR, giving one entry per CDR3 protein. The profile covers 450,000 to 600,000 distinct CDR3 sequences, with about 17% appearing a single time and about 3.1% taken by the ten largest. This CDR3 has 12 residues. Trimming pared 5 bases from V and 2 bases from J, leaving 4 bases between. This clonotype was sampled from a human donor who donated a stem cell graft to a child with acute lymphoblastic leukemia. The source was PBMCs from the stem cell graft donor, collected from the stem cell graft. J is TRBJ2-1 and V is TRBV12-3 or TRBV12-4; D remains unclear. Here the CDR3 reads CASSVTYNEQFF. The CDR3 DNA follows: TGTGCCAGCAGTGTAACCTACAATGAGCAGTTCTTC.